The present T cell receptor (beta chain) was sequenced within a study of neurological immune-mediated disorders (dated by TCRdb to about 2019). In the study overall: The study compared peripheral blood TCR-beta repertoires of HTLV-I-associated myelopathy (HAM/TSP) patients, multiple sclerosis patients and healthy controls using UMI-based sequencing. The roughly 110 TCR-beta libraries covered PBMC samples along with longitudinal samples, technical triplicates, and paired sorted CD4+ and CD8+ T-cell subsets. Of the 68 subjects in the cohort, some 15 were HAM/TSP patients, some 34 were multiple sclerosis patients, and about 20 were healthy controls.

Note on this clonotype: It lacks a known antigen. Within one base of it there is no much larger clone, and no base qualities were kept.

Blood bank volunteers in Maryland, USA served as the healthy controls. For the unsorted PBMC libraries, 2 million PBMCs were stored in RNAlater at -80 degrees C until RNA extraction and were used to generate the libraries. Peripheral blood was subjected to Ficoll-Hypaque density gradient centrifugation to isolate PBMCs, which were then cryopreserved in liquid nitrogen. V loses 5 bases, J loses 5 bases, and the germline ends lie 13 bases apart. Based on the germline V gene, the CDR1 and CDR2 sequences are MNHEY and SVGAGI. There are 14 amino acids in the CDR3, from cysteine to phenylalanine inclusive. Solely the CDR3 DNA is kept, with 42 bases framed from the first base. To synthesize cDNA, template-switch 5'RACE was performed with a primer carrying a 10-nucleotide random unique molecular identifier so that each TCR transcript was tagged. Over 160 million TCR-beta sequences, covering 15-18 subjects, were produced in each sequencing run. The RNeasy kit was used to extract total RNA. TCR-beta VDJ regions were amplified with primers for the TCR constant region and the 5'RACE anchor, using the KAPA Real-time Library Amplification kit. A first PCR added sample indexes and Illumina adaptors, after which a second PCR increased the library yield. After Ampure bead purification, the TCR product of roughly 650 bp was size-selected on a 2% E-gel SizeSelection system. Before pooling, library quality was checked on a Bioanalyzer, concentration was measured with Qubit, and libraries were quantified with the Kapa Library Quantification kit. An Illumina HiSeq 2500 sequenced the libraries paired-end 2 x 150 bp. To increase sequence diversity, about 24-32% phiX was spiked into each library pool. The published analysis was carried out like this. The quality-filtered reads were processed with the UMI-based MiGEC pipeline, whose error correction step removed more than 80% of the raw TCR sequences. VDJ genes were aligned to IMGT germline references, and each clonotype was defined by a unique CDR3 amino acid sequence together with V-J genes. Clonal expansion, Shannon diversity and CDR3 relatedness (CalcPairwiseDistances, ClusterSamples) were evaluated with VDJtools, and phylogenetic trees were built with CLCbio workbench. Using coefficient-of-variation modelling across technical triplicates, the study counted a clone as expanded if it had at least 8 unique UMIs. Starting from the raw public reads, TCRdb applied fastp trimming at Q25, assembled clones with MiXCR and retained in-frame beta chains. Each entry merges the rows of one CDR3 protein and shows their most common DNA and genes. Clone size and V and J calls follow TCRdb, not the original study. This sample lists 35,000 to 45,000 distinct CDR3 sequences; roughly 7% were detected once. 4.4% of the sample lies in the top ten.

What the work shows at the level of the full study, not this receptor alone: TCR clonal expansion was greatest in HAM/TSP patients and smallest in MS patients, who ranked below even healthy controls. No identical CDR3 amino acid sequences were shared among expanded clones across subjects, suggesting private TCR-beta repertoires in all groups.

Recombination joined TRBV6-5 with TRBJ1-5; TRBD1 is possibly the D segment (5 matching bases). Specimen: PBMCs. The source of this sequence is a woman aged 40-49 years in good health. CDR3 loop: CASSLTQGDQPQHF. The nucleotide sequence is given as TGTGCCAGCAGTCTGACCCAGGGAGATCAGCCCCAGCATTTT.